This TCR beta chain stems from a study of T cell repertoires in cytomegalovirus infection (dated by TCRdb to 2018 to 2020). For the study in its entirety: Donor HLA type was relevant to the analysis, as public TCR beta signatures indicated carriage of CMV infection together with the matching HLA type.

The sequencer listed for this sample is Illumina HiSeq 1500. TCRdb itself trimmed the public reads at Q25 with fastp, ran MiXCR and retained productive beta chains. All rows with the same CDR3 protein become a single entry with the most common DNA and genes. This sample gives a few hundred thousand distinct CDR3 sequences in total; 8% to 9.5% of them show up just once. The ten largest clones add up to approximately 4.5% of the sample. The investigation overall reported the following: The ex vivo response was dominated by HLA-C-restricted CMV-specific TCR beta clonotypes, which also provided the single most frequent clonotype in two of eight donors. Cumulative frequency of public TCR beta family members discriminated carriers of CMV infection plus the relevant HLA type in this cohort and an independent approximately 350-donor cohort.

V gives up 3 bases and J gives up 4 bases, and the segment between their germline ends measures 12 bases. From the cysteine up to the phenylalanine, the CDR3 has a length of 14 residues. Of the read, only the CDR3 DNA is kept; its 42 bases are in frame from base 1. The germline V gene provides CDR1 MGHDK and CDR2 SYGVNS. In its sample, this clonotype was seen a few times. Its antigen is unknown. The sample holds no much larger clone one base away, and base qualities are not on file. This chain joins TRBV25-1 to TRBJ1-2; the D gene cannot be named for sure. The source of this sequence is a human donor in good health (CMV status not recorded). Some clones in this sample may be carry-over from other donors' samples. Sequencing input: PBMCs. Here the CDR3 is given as CASSDWSLAYGYTF. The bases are TGTGCCAGCAGTGATTGGAGTCTTGCCTATGGCTACACCTTC.